This TCR beta chain was found in a study of T-cell reconstitution after alpha-beta-depleted transplantation in children. Whole-study findings and limits: The origin of high day-60 TCRbeta diversity in some patients lay in surviving recipient T cells and thymic progenitors. The authors attributed T-cell counts and diversity one year after transplant mostly to newly produced T cells. In patients about two months after transplant, alpha-beta T cells reportedly arose from several hundred expanded graft clones.

The germline gives CDR1 MNHEY, CDR2 SMNVEV (reference sequence). The length of the CDR3 is 14 residues. The V end was cut by 6 bases, the J end by 3 bases, with 14 bases between. This clonotype was detected many times. Its target is not known. It was with unique molecular identifiers that the TCRbeta library was prepared. TCRdb re-derived calls from the PCR reads in MiXCR, one entry per CDR3 protein. The sample consists of about 470,000 distinct CDR3 sequences, approximately 42% of them appearing once. The sequence derives from a girl aged 2 to 9 with aplastic anemia, due to receive a stem cell transplant. The chain carries TRBV27 and TRBJ2-5, with D unclear. This material consisted of PBMCs, taken before TCRalphabeta/CD19-depleted stem cell transplant. CDR3 DNA sequence: TGTGCCAGCAGCTTCTTTGGGGTGGAAGAGACCCAGTACTTC. Residues: CASSFFGVEETQYF.